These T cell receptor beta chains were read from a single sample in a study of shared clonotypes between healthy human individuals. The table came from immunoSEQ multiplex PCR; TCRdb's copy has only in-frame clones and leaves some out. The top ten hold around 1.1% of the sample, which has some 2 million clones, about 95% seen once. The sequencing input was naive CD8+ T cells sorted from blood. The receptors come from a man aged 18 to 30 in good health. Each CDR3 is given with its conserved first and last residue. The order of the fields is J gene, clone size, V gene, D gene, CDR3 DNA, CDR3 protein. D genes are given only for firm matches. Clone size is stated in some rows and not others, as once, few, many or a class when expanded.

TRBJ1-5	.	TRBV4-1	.	TGCGCCAGCAGCCCCGGCGAGGGGCAGCCCCAGCATTTT	CASSPGEGQPQHF
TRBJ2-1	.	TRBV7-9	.	TGTGCCAGCAGCTCCCCGGATCGGCGGAACGACAATGAGCAGTTCTTC	CASSSPDRRNDNEQFF
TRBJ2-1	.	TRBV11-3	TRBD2	TGTGCCAGCAGCTTAGGTCTAGCGGATGATGAGCAGTTCTTC	CASSLGLADDEQFF
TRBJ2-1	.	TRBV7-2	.	TGTGCCAGCAGCCCCGGGACTCCAAGCTCCTACAATGAGCAGTTCTTC	CASSPGTPSSYNEQFF
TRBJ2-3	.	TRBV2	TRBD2	TGTGCCAGCAGTGCCGTGCGGGGGGCCCCCACAGATACGCAGTATTTT	CASSAVRGAPTDTQYF
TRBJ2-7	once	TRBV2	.	TGTGCCAGCAGTGAAGGGGGAGGTGCCTACGAGCAGTACTTC	CASSEGGGAYEQYF
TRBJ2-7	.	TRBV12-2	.	TGTGCAAGTCGCTTCCCCGTGTTTGAGCAGTACTTC	CASRFPVFEQYF
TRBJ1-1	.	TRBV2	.	TGTGCCAGCAGTGAAAGGGTAGAGGACACTGAAGCTTTCTTT	CASSERVEDTEAFF
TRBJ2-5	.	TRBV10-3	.	TGTGCCATCAGTGAGACCTACGAGACCCAGTACTTC	CAISETYETQYF
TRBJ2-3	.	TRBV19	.	TGTGCCAGTAGTATCGTTCAGTTCACAGATACGCAGTATTTT	CASSIVQFTDTQYF
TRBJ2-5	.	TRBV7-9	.	TGTGCCAGCAGCTTAGCCGACGGCCCCGGAGAGACCCAGTACTTC	CASSLADGPGETQYF
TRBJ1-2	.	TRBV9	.	TGTGCCAGCAGCGTAGCAGGGGCAGGGTATGGCTACACCTTC	CASSVAGAGYGYTF
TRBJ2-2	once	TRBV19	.	TGTGCCAGTAGTGACTTCCTTAAGTTGTTTTTT	CASSDFLKLFF
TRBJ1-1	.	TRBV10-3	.	TGTGCCATCAGTGACCCCTTTGGCGACACTGAAGCTTTCTTT	CAISDPFGDTEAFF
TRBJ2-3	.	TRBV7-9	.	TGTGCCAGCTCCGCCGTCGGCGGTTCGGCAGATACGCAGTATTTT	CASSAVGGSADTQYF
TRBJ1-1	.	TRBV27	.	TGTGCCAGCAGTTTGTCGGGGGCGCGAACTGAAGCTTTCTTT	CASSLSGARTEAFF
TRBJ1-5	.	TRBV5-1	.	TGCGCCAGCAGGTATCAGCCCCAGCATTTT	CASRYQPQHF
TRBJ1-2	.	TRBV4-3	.	TGCGCCAGCAGCCAAGATTTGCAGGAGTACTATGGCTACACCTTC	CASSQDLQEYYGYTF
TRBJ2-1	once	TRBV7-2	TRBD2	TGTGCCAGCAGCTTAATCGGGGTAGCGGGAGTCGCGGGCTACAATGAGCAGTTCTTC	CASSLIGVAGVAGYNEQFF
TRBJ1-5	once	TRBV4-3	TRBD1	TGCGCCAGCAGCCAAGATCGGACAGGGTATCAGCCCCAGCATTTT	CASSQDRTGYQPQHF
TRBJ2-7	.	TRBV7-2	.	TGTGCCAGCAGCTTATATCTAGACGTGCAGTACTTC	CASSLYLDVQYF
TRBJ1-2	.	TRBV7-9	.	TGTGCCAGCAGCCTCCCGGACGGAGCTAACTATGGCTACACCTTC	CASSLPDGANYGYTF
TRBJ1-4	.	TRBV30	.	TGTGCCTGGAGCTCACAGACTTACTGGAATGAAAAACTGTTTTTT	CAWSSQTYWNEKLFF
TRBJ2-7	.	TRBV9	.	TGTGCCAGCAGCGTAGATGACAGGAAAGTCTACGAGCAGTACTTC	CASSVDDRKVYEQYF
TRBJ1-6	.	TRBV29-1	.	TGCAGTGTAGGGGAACAGGAGAGTTCACCCCTCCACTTT	CSVGEQESSPLHF
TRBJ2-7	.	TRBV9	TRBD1	TGTGCCAGCAGCGTAGGGGACAGAGTGTACGAGCAGTACTTC	CASSVGDRVYEQYF
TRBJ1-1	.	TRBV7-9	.	TGTGCCAGCAGCTCCACTGGGGGGGTGAACACTGAAGCTTTCTTT	CASSSTGGVNTEAFF
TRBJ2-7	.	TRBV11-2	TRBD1	TGTGCCAGCAGCCTGGCATCGGACAGGGGCTACGAGCAGTACTTC	CASSLASDRGYEQYF
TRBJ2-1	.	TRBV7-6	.	TGTGCCAGCAGCTTAAGTGTGGGGGGAGAGCAGTTCTTC	CASSLSVGGEQFF
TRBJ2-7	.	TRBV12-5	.	TGTGCTAGTGGTTTGGTAAAGGACCGAGCCTACGAGCAGTACTTC	CASGLVKDRAYEQYF
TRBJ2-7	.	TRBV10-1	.	TGCGCCAGCAGTGATTCCCCGGAACCCGTTTTGAACGAGCAGTACTTC	CASSDSPEPVLNEQYF
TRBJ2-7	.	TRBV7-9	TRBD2	TGTGCCAGCAGCGAGGGACTAGCGACCTACGAGCAGTACTTC	CASSEGLATYEQYF
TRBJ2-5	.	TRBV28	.	TGTGCCAGCAGTTATTCAGGAATCCAAGAGACCCAGTACTTC	CASSYSGIQETQYF
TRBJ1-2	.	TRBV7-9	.	TGTGCCAGCAGCTTTAGGGGGGGCATCCCTCCTGTGATAGTTGGCTACACCTTC	CASSFRGGIPPVIVGYTF
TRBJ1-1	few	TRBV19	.	TGTGCCAGTAGGACCCAGGGGCCGAACACTGAAGCTTTCTTT	CASRTQGPNTEAFF
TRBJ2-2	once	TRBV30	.	TGTGCCTGGAGTGTCGGAAACTGGGAGCTGTTTTTT	CAWSVGNWELFF
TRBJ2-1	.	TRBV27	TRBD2	TGTGCCAGCAGTTTTGCTAGCGGGGACTCCTACAATGAGCAGTTCTTC	CASSFASGDSYNEQFF
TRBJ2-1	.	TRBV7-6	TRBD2	TGTGCCAGCAGCTTAGTAGCGGGAAACGACAATGAGCAGTTCTTC	CASSLVAGNDNEQFF
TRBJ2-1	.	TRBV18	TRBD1	TGTGCCAGCTCACCACCGGGACAGAATGAGCAGTTCTTC	CASSPPGQNEQFF
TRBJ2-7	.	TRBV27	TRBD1	TGTGCCAGCAGTGTGGGACAGGGGTACGAGCAGTACTTC	CASSVGQGYEQYF
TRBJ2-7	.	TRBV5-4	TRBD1	TGTGCCAGCAGCTCGGGACAGGGGGCCCCCGAGCAGTACTTC	CASSSGQGAPEQYF
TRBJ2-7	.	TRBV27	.	TGTGCCAGCAGTTTCGGTCTGGGCTACGAGCAGTACTTC	CASSFGLGYEQYF
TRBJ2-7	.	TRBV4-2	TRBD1	TGTGCCAGCAGCCAAGGGGGCCCCGGACAGGTTGTATACGAGCAGTACTTC	CASSQGGPGQVVYEQYF
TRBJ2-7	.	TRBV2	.	TGTGCCAGCGGACCGGGACACGAGCAGTACTTC	CASGPGHEQYF
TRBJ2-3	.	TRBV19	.	TGTGCCAGTAGTATCGGGGGCGGTGGCACAGATACGCAGTATTTT	CASSIGGGGTDTQYF
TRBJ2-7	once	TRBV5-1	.	TGCGCCAGCAGCTTGGCCAGGGACGAGCAGTACTTC	CASSLARDEQYF
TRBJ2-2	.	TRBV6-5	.	TGTGCCAGCAGTTACTTAAGTGGGAACGCCGGGGAGCTGTTTTTT	CASSYLSGNAGELFF
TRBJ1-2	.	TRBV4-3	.	TGCGCCAGCAGCCAAGGAAGAGCAGGGGTCGTTGGCTACACCTTC	CASSQGRAGVVGYTF
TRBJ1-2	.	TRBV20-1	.	TGCAGTGCTAGGGGCGATTATGGCTACACCTTC	CSARGDYGYTF
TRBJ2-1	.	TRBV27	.	TGTGCCAGCAAGGAAGATTTCTCCTACAATGAGCAGTTCTTC	CASKEDFSYNEQFF
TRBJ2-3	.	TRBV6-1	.	TGTGCCAGCAGTGAAATGTATGGGGCAGCAATAGGAGATACGCAGTATTTT	CASSEMYGAAIGDTQYF
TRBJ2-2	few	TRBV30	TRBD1	TGTGCCTGGGACAGGGCGAACACCGGGGAGCTGTTTTTT	CAWDRANTGELFF
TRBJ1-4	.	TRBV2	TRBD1	TGTGCCAGCAGGCTGACAGGGGAAATGTTTTTT	CASRLTGEMFF
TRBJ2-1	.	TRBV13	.	TGTGCCAGCAGCTCCGGGACACACAATGAGCAGTTCTTC	CASSSGTHNEQFF
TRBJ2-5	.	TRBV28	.	TGTGCCAGCAGCCGTGTTGCGCAGGGAATCTGGGAGACCCAGTACTTC	CASSRVAQGIWETQYF
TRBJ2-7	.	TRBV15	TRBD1	TGTGCCACCAGCTACGCGCGACCAGGGGACAGGGGGTCAATCGAGCAGTACTTC	CATSYARPGDRGSIEQYF
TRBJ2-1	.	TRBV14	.	TGTGCCAGCAGCCAAGATTCATACAGAAACAATGAGCAGTTCTTC	CASSQDSYRNNEQFF
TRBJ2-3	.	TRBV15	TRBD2	TGTGCCACCAGCAGAGATGACCCGGGGGGGGAGGCAGATACGCAGTATTTT	CATSRDDPGGEADTQYF
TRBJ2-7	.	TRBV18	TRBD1	TGTGCCAGCTCACCCCTTACGACAGGGGCCCCCTACGAGCAGTACTTC	CASSPLTTGAPYEQYF